These 29 T cell receptor beta chains were sequenced from one sample in a study of blood T cell repertoires in COVID-19. Libraries were prepared by immunoSEQ multiplex PCR; TCRdb keeps only in-frame clonotypes and omits some of them. The profile shows around 13,000 clones, about 92% of them singletons. Sequenced input: peripheral blood. Receptor source: a human donor in a cohort sampled during active COVID-19.

V gene TRBV6-5 combines with J gene TRBJ2-1, with TRBD2 matching 13 bases. V was clipped by 5 bases and J by 4 bases; unmatched bases: 2. Germline V CDR1 and CDR2: MNHEY, SVGAGI. The CDR3 runs 15 residues. CDR3 coding DNA: TGTGCCAGCAGTCGGACTAGCGGGAGTTACAATGAGCAGTTCTTC. Translated, it gives CASSRTSGSYNEQFF.

The J gene is TRBJ2-1, the V gene TRBV7-9; 8 bases map to TRBD2. V shed 5 bases and J 6 bases; nucleotides not matched to a gene: 9. Germline V lookup: CDR1 SEHNR, CDR2 FQNEAQ (reference sequence). The CDR3 loop spans 15 amino acids. The CDR3 sequence is CASSLGLSGSNEQFF. The CDR3 DNA reads TGTGCCAGCAGCCTGGGACTGAGCGGGAGCAATGAGCAGTTCTTC.

The CDR3 nucleotides are TGTGCCAGCAGTTTCAGACTAGCGGGACCAGATACGCAGTATTTT. Translated: CASSFRLAGPDTQYF. V usage is TRBV27 and J usage is TRBJ2-3; 11 positions agree with TRBD2. V trimming: 3 bases; J trimming: 4 bases; junction bases outside the gene matches: 3. The length of the CDR3 is 15 residues. From germline, CDR1 is MNHEY and CDR2 SMNVEV (reference sequence).

As concerns this clone: The identical CDR3 is also encoded by other nucleotide sequences in the sample. The J gene is TRBJ1-2, the V gene TRBV6-5; 8 bases fit TRBD1. The CDR3 extends over 14 amino acids. Germline V gene lookup returns CDR1 MNHEY and CDR2 SVGAGI. The V segment lost 0 bases and the J segment 5 bases; nucleotides outside the gene matches: 2. The CDR3 DNA reads TGTGCCAGCAGTTACTCAACAGGGGGGTATGGCTACACCTTC. Translated: CASSYSTGGYGYTF.

The chain links TRBV28 to TRBJ2-2, with 8 positions matching TRBD1. With 3 bases clipped from V and 0 bases from J, the junction kept 3 bases outside the gene matches. The V gene's germline CDR1 is MDHEN and CDR2 SYDVKM. The CDR3 has 16 residues. The chain's CDR3 is CASSFRGRTNTGELFF. In DNA form, the CDR3 reads TGTGCCAGCAGTTTCAGGGGGCGCACGAACACCGGGGAGCTGTTTTTT.

The chain employs TRBV5-6 and TRBJ1-6; no firm D call. CDR1 and CDR2 from the germline V gene are SGHDT and YYEEEE. V was cut by 1 base and J by 4 bases, with 9 bases left in between. The CDR3 extends over 15 amino acids. The CDR3, as DNA: TGTGCCAGCAGCTTGCGCGGGGATTATAATTCACCCCTCCACTTT. It encodes CASSLRGDYNSPLHF.

This sequence joins TRBV2 and TRBJ1-5; 7 bases match TRBD1. The CDR3 is made up of 15 amino acids. After removal of 11 bases from V and 3 bases from J, the junction contained 13 bases not matched to a gene. Germline V gene sequence: CDR1 SNHLY, CDR2 FYNNEI. As DNA, the CDR3 is TGTGCCGCTGCAGCGGCCAGGGGGACCAATCAGCCCCAGCATTTT. It encodes CAAAAARGTNQPQHF. Full variable domain (missing parts from reference TRBV2 and TRBJ1-5): EPEVTQTPSHQVTQMGQEVILRCVPISNHLYFYWYRQILGQKVEFLVSFYNNEISEKSEIFDDQFSVERPDGSNFTLKIRSTKLEDSAMYFCAAAAARGTNQPQHFGDGTRLSIL.

The V gene is TRBV2, the J gene TRBJ1-6; 10 bases are shared with TRBD1. Germline V gives CDR1 SNHLY, CDR2 FYNNEI. V lost 3 bases to trimming and J lost 5 bases; unmatched junction nucleotides: 1. The CDR3 totals 15 residues. The CDR3 loop is CASSEDRGDNSPLHF. CDR3 in DNA: TGTGCCAGCAGTGAGGACAGGGGGGATAATTCACCCCTCCACTTT.

This clone was seen a few times. The CDR3 is CASSQVMGPRETQYF. The CDR3 DNA reads TGTGCCAGCAGCCAAGTGATGGGGCCAAGAGAGACCCAGTACTTC. The chain couples TRBV14 to TRBJ2-5; TRBD1 is a possible D gene (5 bases). Per the germline V gene, CDR1 is SGHDN and CDR2 is FVKESK. The V end lost 1 base, the J end lost 4 bases, and 13 bases lay between the germline ends. This CDR3 comprises 15 residues.

V gene TRBV7-2 combines with J gene TRBJ1-3; D unclear. The CDR3 totals 14 residues. Trimming pared 4 bases from V and 0 bases from J, leaving 7 bases between. Germline values: CDR1 SGHTA, CDR2 FQGNSA. This CDR3 is CASSSPNSGNTIYF. Written as DNA, the CDR3 is TGTGCCAGCAGCTCTCCTAACTCTGGAAACACCATATATTTT.

The rearrangement links TRBV7-2 to TRBJ1-5; 10 bases align to TRBD1. With 4 bases clipped from V and 6 bases from J, the junction kept 6 bases outside the gene matches. The CDR3 sequence is 15 residues long. The germline gives CDR1 SGHTA, CDR2 FQGNSA. The CDR3 sequence: CASSSRQGAIQPQHF. The CDR3 nucleotides are TGTGCCAGCAGCTCGAGACAGGGGGCAATTCAGCCCCAGCATTTT. Full variable domain (outside the CDR3, taken from reference TRBV7-2 and TRBJ1-5): GAGVSQSPSNKVTEKGKDVELRCDPISGHTALYWYRQSLGQGLEFLIYFQGNSAPDKSGLPSDRFSAERTGGSVSTLTIQRTQQEDSAVYLCASSSRQGAIQPQHFGDGTRLSIL.

CDR3 region: CASPRGPNYGYTF. The DNA of the CDR3 is TGTGCCAGTCCGCGGGGGCCTAACTATGGCTACACCTTC. The chain joins TRBV27 to TRBJ1-2; a possible D gene is TRBD1 (6 bases). Germline values: CDR1 MNHEY, CDR2 SMNVEV (reference sequence). Trimming left V 9 bases short and J 0 bases short, with 11 bases between. The CDR3 totals 13 residues.

The chain joins TRBV5-6 to TRBJ2-3; the match to TRBD2 covers 8 bases. CDR1 is SGHDT, CDR2 YYEEEE, per germline. This CDR3 is 15 amino acids long. The V segment lost 0 bases and the J segment 6 bases; nucleotides outside the gene matches: 6. The CDR3 nucleotides are TGTGCCAGCAGCTTGGTAGCGGGGCATACGGATACGCAGTATTTT. Its translation is CASSLVAGHTDTQYF.

The genes are TRBV5-1 and TRBJ2-1, with a possible D match to TRBD2 (6 bases). V gave up 5 bases and J gave up 0 bases, with 15 bases separating them. This CDR3 region has 16 residues. Germline CDR1 and CDR2: SGHRS and YFSETQ. CDR3 sequence reads: CASRRGLGVSYNEQFF. The CDR3 DNA sequence: TGCGCCAGCAGGCGGGGACTCGGGGTCTCCTACAATGAGCAGTTCTTC.

The chain has TRBV5-1 and TRBJ1-2, with TRBD1 matching over 8 bases. Germline V gene lookup returns CDR1 SGHRS and CDR2 YFSETQ. Losses at the gene ends were 0 bases for V and 1 base for J; bases not matched to a gene: 2. The CDR3 spans 15 residues. This chain's CDR3 is CASSLGQGNNYGYTF. CDR3 DNA sequence: TGCGCCAGCAGCTTGGGACAGGGGAATAACTATGGCTACACCTTC.

This chain connects TRBV5-1 to TRBJ2-1; 12 bases are shared with TRBD2. Germline-derived CDR1 and CDR2 are SGHRS and YFSETQ. This CDR3 contains 18 residues. Losses at the gene ends were 1 base for V and 8 bases for J; bases not matched to a gene: 13. The CDR3 sequence: CASSLPRLAGVGVDEQFF. The CDR3 region has the DNA TGCGCCAGCAGCTTGCCAAGACTAGCGGGAGTCGGCGTGGATGAGCAGTTCTTC.

This clone was seen once. The genes are TRBV21-1 and TRBJ2-7; the listed D gene, TRBD1, was not tested against the DNA. TRBV21-1 is a known pseudogene. The CDR3 consists of 11 residues. The CDR3 region is CATDPQGEQYF. The CDR3, as DNA: TGTGCCACCGACCCACAGGGAGAGCAGTACTTC.

In its sample, this clone was seen once. The genes are TRBV28 and TRBJ2-4; the match to TRBD1 covers 9 bases. Germline CDR1 reads MDHEN; CDR2 reads SYDVKM. With V trimmed by 5 bases and J by 9 bases, 2 bases remained unmatched. CDR3 length: 12 amino acids. CDR3 sequence reads: CASSRDRAIQYF. CDR3 coding DNA: TGTGCCAGCAGTAGGGACAGGGCCATTCAGTACTTC.

This clone was found once. The CDR3, as DNA: TGTGCCTGGAGTGAACAGGGTGGTGAAAAACTGTTTTTT. Protein: CAWSEQGGEKLFF. V gene TRBV30 combines with J gene TRBJ1-4; possibly TRBD1 for D (6 bases). The CDR3 is 13 amino acids. The germline V gene has CDR1 GTSNPN and CDR2 SVGIG (reference sequence). The V end lost 1 base, the J end lost 7 bases, and 10 bases lay between the germline ends.

The CDR3 reads CASSSSGFPGYTF. The CDR3 DNA sequence: TGTGCCAGCAGCTCGTCAGGGTTTCCGGGCTACACCTTC. The genes are TRBV7-9 and TRBJ1-2; D perhaps matches TRBD1 (5 bases). V lost 4 bases, J lost 8 bases, and 14 bases lay in between. Per the germline V gene, CDR1 is SEHNR and CDR2 is FQNEAQ (reference sequence). The CDR3 consists of 13 residues.

The V and J genes are TRBV6-5 and TRBJ2-1, with 7 bases identical to TRBD2. The V gene end was trimmed by 4 bases and the J gene end by 4 bases; junction bases not matched to a gene: 10. The CDR3 consists of 16 residues. Germline V lookup: CDR1 MNHEY, CDR2 SVGAGI. DNA of the CDR3: TGTGCCAGCAGTTCCTCGCGAAGCGGGACTTACAATGAGCAGTTCTTC. It translates to CASSSSRSGTYNEQFF.

The count of this clone is one. The chain is built from TRBV6-5 and TRBJ2-1, with TRBD1 as a possible D gene (6 bases). The V gene's germline CDR1 is MNHEY and CDR2 SVGAGI. The CDR3 totals 13 residues. Trimming removed 6 bases from V and 8 bases from J, with 14 bases in between. The CDR3 is CASRGQPFHEQFF. DNA of the CDR3: TGTGCCAGCAGGGGACAACCCTTTCATGAGCAGTTCTTC.

The rearrangement links TRBV7-9 to TRBJ1-2; 12 bases agree with TRBD1. The junction had 5 bases not matched to a gene; V was cut back by 5 bases and J by 7 bases. The germline CDR1 and CDR2 sequences are SEHNR and FQNEAQ (reference sequence). There are 14 residues in the CDR3. This chain's CDR3 is CASSLPGQGAGYTF. CDR3 bases: TGTGCCAGCAGCCTTCCGGGACAGGGGGCTGGCTACACCTTC.

In DNA form, the CDR3 reads TGCGCCAGCAGAGAGACGAGTCGGAGCTATGGCTACACCTTC. It translates to CASRETSRSYGYTF. The V call is TRBV10-1, the J call TRBJ1-2; D gene uncertain. CDR3 length: 14 residues. Germline values: CDR1 WNHNN, CDR2 SYGVQD (reference sequence). V was pared by 6 bases and J by 4 bases, with 15 bases between.

The genes are TRBV30 and TRBJ2-5, with TRBD2 identical over 9 bases. CDR1 and CDR2 from the germline V gene are GTSNPN and SVGIG (reference sequence). V lost 4 bases and J lost 1; bases outside the gene matches: 1. The length of the CDR3 is 13 residues. The CDR3 spells CAWTSGVQETQYF. The CDR3 coding sequence is TGTGCCTGGACTAGCGGGGTCCAAGAGACCCAGTACTTC.

The rearrangement uses TRBV7-2 and TRBJ2-3; TRBD2 is a possible D gene (5 bases). Deletions cut 5 bases from V and 2 bases from J, with 14 bases between. Germline V gene sequence: CDR1 SGHTA, CDR2 FQGNSA. The CDR3 sequence is 15 residues long. CDR3 nucleotides: TGTGCCAGCAGCCCTCCCGCCGGGATCACAGATACGCAGTATTTT. Protein: CASSPPAGITDTQYF.

In its sample, this clone was seen a few times. This chain joins TRBV6-5 and TRBJ1-6; 8 bases line up with TRBD1. Germline V gene data show CDR1 as MNHEY and CDR2 as SVGAGI. This CDR3 is 16 amino acids long. J was trimmed by 6 bases and V by 3 bases; bases with no gene match: 7. DNA for the CDR3: TGTGCCAGCAGTTATGACGGACAGGGAGGTAATTCACCCCTCCACTTT. This codes for CASSYDGQGGNSPLHF.

The chain uses TRBV7-2 and TRBJ1-4; no definite D call. The germline gives CDR1 SGHTA, CDR2 FQGNSA. The CDR3 is made up of 14 amino acids. Trimming took 1 base from V and 4 from J, leaving 7 bases between them. CDR3 amino acids: CASSLVYGNEKLFF. For the CDR3, the DNA is TGTGCCAGCAGCTTAGTTTACGGTAATGAAAAACTGTTTTTT.

This rearrangement joins TRBV6-2 or TRBV6-3 to TRBJ1-5; 8 bases agree with TRBD1. V gave up 6 bases and J gave up 5 bases; unmatched junction bases: 6. Looked up from germline, CDR1 is MNHEY and CDR2 is SVGEGT. CDR3 size: 14 residues. The CDR3 DNA sequence: TGTGCCAGCAGCGGACAGGGAAAGCATCAGCCCCAGCATTTT. Protein product: CASSGQGKHQPQHF.